The 7 T cell receptor beta chains below were found in one sample sequenced in a study of regulatory T cells in long-lasting Graves disease. Time point noted: newly diagnosed GD, antithyroid drugs for less than 3 months. Generation of the TCR library employed RNA extracted from PBMCs. Library construction for TCR beta used iRepertoire HTBI primers and Arm-PCR of CDR3 regions. TCRdb fed the multiplex PCR reads into MiXCR, producing one record per CDR3 protein. Of some 220,000 distinct CDR3 sequences detected, roughly 19% appear once; the ten largest clones hold 10% to 15%. This same sample was also taken into another study, of T cells in Graves' hyperthyroidism and ophthalmopathy.

The input for sequencing was peripheral blood mononuclear cells (PBMCs), taken at new diagnosis, from a patient treated with antithyroid drugs. Receptor source: a young woman with Graves disease.

This clonotype was detected a few times. One base away lies a much larger clone, so this may be a sequencing read error. This chain connects TRBV29-1 to TRBJ1-1; 7 bases match TRBD1. Germline CDR1 reads SQVTM; CDR2 reads ANQGSEA. The CDR3 totals 15 residues. V lost 6 bases and J lost 0; bases outside the gene matches: 10. The CDR3 DNA follows: TGCAGCGTGCCACCCAGGGGACAGTTGAACACTGAAGCTTTCTTT. It is translated as CSVPPRGQLNTEAFF.

This clonotype was counted many times. The chain uses TRBV6-1 and TRBJ2-7; TRBD1 matches 8 bases. This CDR3 region has 15 residues. Trimming removed 2 bases from V and 0 bases from J; junction bases left unmatched: 3. Looked up from germline, CDR1 is MNHNS and CDR2 is SASEGT. CDR3 in DNA: TGTGCCAGCAGTGAAACCGGGACAGGCTCCTACGAGCAGTACTTC. Its protein product is CASSETGTGSYEQYF.

This clonotype was counted many times. The rearrangement links TRBV2 to TRBJ2-4; unclear D gene. V dropped 3 bases and J dropped 0 bases, with 12 bases sitting between them. The length of the CDR3 is 16 residues. Germline V gene lookup returns CDR1 SNHLY and CDR2 FYNNEI. Here the CDR3 reads CASSDPRPLAKNIQYF. CDR3 coding DNA: TGTGCCAGCAGTGATCCTCGTCCATTAGCCAAAAACATTCAGTACTTC.

There are a few counts of this clonotype. The chain uses TRBV5-1 and TRBJ2-1, with 14 bases aligning to TRBD2. CDR3 length equals 14 residues. Germline CDR1 and CDR2: SGHRS and YFSETQ. Germline trimming cut 6 bases from V and 10 bases from J; bases unmatched to any gene: 6. CDR3 loop: CASTTSGRAHEQFF. CDR3 DNA: TGCGCCAGCACGACTAGCGGGAGGGCCCACGAGCAGTTCTTC.

This clonotype was recorded at least ten times. The genes are TRBV20-1 and TRBJ1-1; tentative D call: TRBD1 (6 bases). Germline CDR1 DFQATT, CDR2 SNEGSKA (reference sequence). The CDR3 consists of 12 residues. Trimming stripped 8 bases from V and 3 bases from J, with 13 bases between. DNA of the CDR3: TGCAGTACTCGAGGGGGGGACACTGAAGCTTTCTTT. It yields the protein CSTRGGDTEAFF.

This clonotype has a count of ten or more. The rearrangement joins TRBV27 to TRBJ1-2; 7 bases align to TRBD1. The CDR3 loop spans 17 amino acids. Looked up from germline, CDR1 is MNHEY and CDR2 is SMNVEV (reference sequence). Unmatched junction bases numbered 13, after V lost 4 bases and J lost 2 bases. CDR3 nucleotide sequence: TGTGCCAGCAGTTCAACCGGGACAGCTAACACCAACTATGGCTACACCTTC. Translated, it gives CASSSTGTANTNYGYTF.

The table lists this clonotype with many counts. The chain couples TRBV20-1 to TRBJ2-2; D gene ambiguous. Germline V gene data show CDR1 as DFQATT and CDR2 as SNEGSKA (reference sequence). The CDR3 length is 12 residues. V was pared by 6 bases and J by 7 bases, with 12 bases between. This CDR3 is CSARTNGGELFF. In DNA form, the CDR3 reads TGCAGTGCGAGGACCAATGGCGGGGAGCTGTTTTTT.